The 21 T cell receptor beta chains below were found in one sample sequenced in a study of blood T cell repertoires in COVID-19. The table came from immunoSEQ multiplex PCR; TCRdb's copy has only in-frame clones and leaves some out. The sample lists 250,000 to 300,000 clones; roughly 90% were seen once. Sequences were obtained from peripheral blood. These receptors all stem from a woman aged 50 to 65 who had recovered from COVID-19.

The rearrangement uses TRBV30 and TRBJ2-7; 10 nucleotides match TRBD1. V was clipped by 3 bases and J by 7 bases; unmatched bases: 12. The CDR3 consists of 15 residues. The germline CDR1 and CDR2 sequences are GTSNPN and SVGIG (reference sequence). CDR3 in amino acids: CAWSIDGTGALEQYF. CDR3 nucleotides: TGTGCCTGGAGCATTGACGGGACAGGGGCCCTAGAGCAGTACTTC.

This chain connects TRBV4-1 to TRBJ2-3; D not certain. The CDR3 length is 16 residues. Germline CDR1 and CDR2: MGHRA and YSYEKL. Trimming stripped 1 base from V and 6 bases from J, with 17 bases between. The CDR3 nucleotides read TGCGCCAGCAGCCAAGTAAACCTGGGCTGGTCGGATACGCAGTATTTT. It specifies CASSQVNLGWSDTQYF.

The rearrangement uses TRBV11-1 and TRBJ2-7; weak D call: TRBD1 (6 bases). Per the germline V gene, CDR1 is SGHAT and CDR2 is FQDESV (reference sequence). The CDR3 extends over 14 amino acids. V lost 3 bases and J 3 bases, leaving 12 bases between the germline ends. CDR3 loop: CASSFRTEYYEQYF. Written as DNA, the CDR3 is TGTGCCAGCAGCTTCCGGACAGAATACTACGAGCAGTACTTC.

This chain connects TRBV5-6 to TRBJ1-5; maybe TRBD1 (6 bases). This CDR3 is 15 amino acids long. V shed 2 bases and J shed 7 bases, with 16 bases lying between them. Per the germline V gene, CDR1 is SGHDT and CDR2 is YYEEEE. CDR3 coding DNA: TGTGCCAGCAGCTTCAGGCAGGGGTGGGACCAGCCCCAGCATTTT. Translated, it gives CASSFRQGWDQPQHF.

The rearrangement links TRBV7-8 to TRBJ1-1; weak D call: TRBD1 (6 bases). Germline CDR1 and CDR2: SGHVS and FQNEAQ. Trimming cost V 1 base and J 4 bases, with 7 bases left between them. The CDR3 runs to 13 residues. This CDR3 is CASSLEGGTEAFF. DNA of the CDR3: TGTGCCAGCAGCTTAGAAGGGGGCACTGAAGCTTTCTTT.

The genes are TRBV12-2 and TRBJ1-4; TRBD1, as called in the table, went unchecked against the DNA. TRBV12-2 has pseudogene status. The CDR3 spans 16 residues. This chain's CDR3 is CASRSGRTGVKEKLFF. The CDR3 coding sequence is TGTGCAAGTCGCTCCGGACGGACAGGGGTGAAGGAAAAACTGTTTTTT.

The CDR3 reads CATSREQGAYGYTF. CDR3 sequence (DNA): TGTGCCACCAGCAGAGAACAGGGCGCCTATGGCTACACCTTC. The V gene is TRBV15, the J gene TRBJ1-2, with a tentative D call TRBD1 (6 bases). In germline, CDR1 is LNHNV, CDR2 YYDKDF (reference sequence). The CDR3 spans 14 residues. The V gene lost 0 bases and the J gene lost 4 bases, with 9 bases spanning the gap.

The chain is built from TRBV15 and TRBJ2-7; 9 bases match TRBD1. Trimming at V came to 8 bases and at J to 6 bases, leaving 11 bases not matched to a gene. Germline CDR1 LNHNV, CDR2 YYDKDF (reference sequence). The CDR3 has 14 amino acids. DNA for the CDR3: TGTGCCACCGGACTTAACAGGGGGCCCTCCGAGCAGTACTTC. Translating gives CATGLNRGPSEQYF.

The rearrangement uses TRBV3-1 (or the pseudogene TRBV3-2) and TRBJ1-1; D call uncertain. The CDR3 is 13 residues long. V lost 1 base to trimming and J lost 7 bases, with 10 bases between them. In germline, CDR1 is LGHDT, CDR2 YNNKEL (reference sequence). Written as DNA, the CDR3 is TGTGCCAGCAGCCAAGTTGATGAGGATGAAGCTTTCTTT. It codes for CASSQVDEDEAFF.

The chain's CDR3 is CASSSPGQGNHEQYF. In DNA form, the CDR3 reads TGTGCCAGCAGTTCTCCGGGACAGGGTAACCACGAGCAGTACTTC. The chain is built from TRBV28 and TRBJ2-7; 9 nucleotides agree with TRBD1. CDR3 length: 15 residues. The J segment lost 5 bases and the V segment lost 4 bases, leaving 9 bases of the junction unmatched. Germline V gene data show CDR1 as MDHEN and CDR2 as SYDVKM.

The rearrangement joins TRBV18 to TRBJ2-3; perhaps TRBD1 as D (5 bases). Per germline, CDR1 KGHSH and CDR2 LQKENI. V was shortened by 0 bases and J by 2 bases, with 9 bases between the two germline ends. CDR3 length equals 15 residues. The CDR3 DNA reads TGTGCCAGCTCACCACCAGGGGCCATCACAGATACGCAGTATTTT. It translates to CASSPPGAITDTQYF.

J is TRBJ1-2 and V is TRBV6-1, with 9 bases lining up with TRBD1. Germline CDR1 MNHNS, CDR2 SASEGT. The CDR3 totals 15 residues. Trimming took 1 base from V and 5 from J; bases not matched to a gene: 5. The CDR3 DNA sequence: TGTGCCAGCAGTGAAGGTGGGGGACAGGGTTATGGCTACACCTTC. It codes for CASSEGGGQGYGYTF.

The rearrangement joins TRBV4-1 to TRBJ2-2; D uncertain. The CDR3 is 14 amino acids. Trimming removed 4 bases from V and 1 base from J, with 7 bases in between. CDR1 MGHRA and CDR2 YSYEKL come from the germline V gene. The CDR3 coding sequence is TGCGCCAGCAGCCCTCCCCTGAACACCGGGGAGCTGTTTTTT. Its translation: CASSPPLNTGELFF.

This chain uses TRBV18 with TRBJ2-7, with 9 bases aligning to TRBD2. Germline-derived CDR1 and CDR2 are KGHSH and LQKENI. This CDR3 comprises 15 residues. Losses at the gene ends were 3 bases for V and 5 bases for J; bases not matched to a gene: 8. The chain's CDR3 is CASSPRSGSIHEQYF. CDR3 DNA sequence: TGTGCCAGCTCACCCCGTAGCGGGAGCATCCACGAGCAGTACTTC. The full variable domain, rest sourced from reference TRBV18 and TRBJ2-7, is NAGVMQNPRHLVRRRGQEARLRCSPMKGHSHVYWYRQLPEEGLKFMVYLQKENIIDESGMPKERFSAEFPKEGPSILRIQQVVRGDSAAYFCASSPRSGSIHEQYFGPGTRLTVT.

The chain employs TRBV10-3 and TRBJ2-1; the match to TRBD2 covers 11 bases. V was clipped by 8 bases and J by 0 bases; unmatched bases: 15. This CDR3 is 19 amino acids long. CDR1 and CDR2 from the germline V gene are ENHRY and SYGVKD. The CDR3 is CAIAVVLAGGYSSYNEQFF. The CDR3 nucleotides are TGTGCCATCGCAGTGGTTCTAGCGGGGGGCTACAGCTCCTACAATGAGCAGTTCTTC.

CDR3 DNA sequence: TGTGCCAGCAGTGAGAGAATCTCCTGGACCTTC. Encoded protein: CASSERISWTF. The rearrangement links TRBV2 to TRBJ1-2; D is unclear. The germline gives CDR1 SNHLY, CDR2 FYNNEI. CDR3 length: 11 amino acids. V was clipped by 3 bases and J by 14 bases, with 13 bases between them.

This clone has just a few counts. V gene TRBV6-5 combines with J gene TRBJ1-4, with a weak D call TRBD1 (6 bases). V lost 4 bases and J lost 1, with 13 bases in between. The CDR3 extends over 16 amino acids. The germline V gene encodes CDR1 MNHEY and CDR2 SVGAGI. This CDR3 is CASSSRTAGTNEKLFF. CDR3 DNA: TGTGCCAGCAGTTCCCGGACAGCCGGAACTAATGAAAAACTGTTTTTT.

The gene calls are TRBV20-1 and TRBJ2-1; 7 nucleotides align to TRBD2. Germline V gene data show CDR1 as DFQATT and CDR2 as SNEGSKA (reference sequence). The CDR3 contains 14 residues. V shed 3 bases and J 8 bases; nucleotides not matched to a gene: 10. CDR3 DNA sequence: TGCAGTGCTAGTGTCCAGCGGGGCGGCGATGAGCAGTTCTTC. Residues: CSASVQRGGDEQFF.

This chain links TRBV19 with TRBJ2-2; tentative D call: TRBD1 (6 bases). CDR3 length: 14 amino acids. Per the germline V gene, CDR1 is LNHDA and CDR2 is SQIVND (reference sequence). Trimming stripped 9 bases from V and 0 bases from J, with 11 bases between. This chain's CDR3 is CASRTVANTGELFF. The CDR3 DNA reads TGTGCCAGCCGGACAGTCGCGAACACCGGGGAGCTGTTTTTT.

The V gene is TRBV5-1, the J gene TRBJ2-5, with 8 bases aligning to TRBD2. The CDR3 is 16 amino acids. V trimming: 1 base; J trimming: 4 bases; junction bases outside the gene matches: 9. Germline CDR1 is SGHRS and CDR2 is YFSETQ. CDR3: CASSLTLSGGGETQYF. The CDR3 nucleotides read TGCGCCAGCAGCTTGACCCTTTCGGGAGGGGGAGAGACCCAGTACTTC.

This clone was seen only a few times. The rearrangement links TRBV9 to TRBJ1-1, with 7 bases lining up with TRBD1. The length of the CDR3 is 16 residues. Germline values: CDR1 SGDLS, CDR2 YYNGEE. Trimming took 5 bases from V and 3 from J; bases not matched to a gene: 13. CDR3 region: CASSRQGRMRDTEAFF. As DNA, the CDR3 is TGTGCCAGCAGTCGACAGGGTCGAATGCGGGACACTGAAGCTTTCTTT.